The T cell receptor (beta chain) under discussion was sequenced for a study of cytomegalovirus exposure and HLA in healthy donors (dated by TCRdb to about 2017). Background for the entire study: An earlier analysis of 587 of the donors reported approximately 280 Gb of sequence data and 100 million to 120 million unique TCR beta sequences obtained from some 200 million T cells. Roughly 300 gigabases of sequencing data and roughly 81 million unique TCR sequences made up an early release that covered 640 HLA-typed donors. The genetic ancestry cluster associated with self-reported Caucasian donors included around four fifths of the 350 to 500 genotyped donors. The study was designed to test whether signatures of past pathogen exposure could be identified by cataloging public T cell receptors. Using immunosequencing, the study profiled T cell repertoires from 500 to 800 subjects and related those repertoires to cytomegalovirus serostatus. In addition to the first cohort of roughly 700 subjects, a separate validation cohort of around 110 different subjects was used. High-throughput TCR immunosequencing, statistical association of individual TCRs with disease status, and machine learning were combined to predict cytomegalovirus infection status. A later analysis re-examined previously published TCR beta repertoires from roughly 720 donors and added high-resolution HLA genotyping to investigate patterns of TCR occurrence. The later analysis used no new phenotypic data to find candidate immune exposures, relying instead on TCR beta sequences and their occurrence across donors. To decide whether each TCR beta V gene segment behaved as functional or pseudogenic, an earlier analysis of some 540 of the donors relied on high-throughput TCR beta sequencing. Alongside the repertoire data, information on donor age, sex, ethnicity and CMV serostatus was compiled. In a later genetic analysis, genome-wide SNP genotypes for about 55% of the roughly 670 donors were used, and that subset was treated as a discovery cohort. All discovery cohort repertoires had been generated on a single sequencing platform. Both class I and class II loci were covered by HLA typing, at four-digit resolution. Typing coverage differed by locus: A, B, C, DRB1 and DQB1 were typed in roughly 620-630 donors, DQA1 in approximately 520, DPA1 in some 610, and DPB1 in just under 490. Because of strong linkage in the cohort, roughly five DR-DQ haplotypes were treated as single units for association and clustering. Across around 400 genotyped donors of the cohort, an average of about 200,000 unique TCR beta nucleotide sequences per donor were sequenced, and approximately 17% of those sequences were non-productive. Study-wide conclusions, independent of this receptor: A later analysis found that TCR association rates varied across HLA loci, with DRB1 alleles showing the most associated TCRs and HLA-C alleles the fewest. Linkage disequilibrium might explain the correlated functional status among segregating V segments, but an unknown experimental factor could not be ruled out. The only immune exposure information available for the cohort was CMV serostatus. Only TCR beta chains were sequenced in this cohort, and the absence of alpha or paired-chain data limited detectable features. In vitro tests confirmed that a few of the cytomegalovirus-associated TCR beta chains recognize cytomegalovirus antigens. Presence/absence analyses assumed roughly uniform sequencing depth across donors, an assumption that may not hold. The authors suggested that the approach could potentially be extended to other disease states and immunological phenotypes. While some public TCRs were present in many individuals, most TCR sequences turned up only very rarely across donors. The classifier was reported to diagnose cytomegalovirus status with high specificity and sensitivity in both the original cohort and the validation cohort. In a later analysis, HLA-associated TCR beta chains showed more clonal expansion and lower generation probabilities than non-associated chains that were equally common. When HLA alleles, especially DR and DQ, strongly co-occurred, TCR associations were difficult to assign to individual alleles. Because counts were too low, about 17 rarely observed V segments, including chromosome 9 orphons, were excluded from the earlier analysis of a few hundred of the donors. In a later analysis, most CMV-associated TCR beta chains were found to appear HLA-restricted, with HLA associations seemingly driven largely by CMV exposure. HLA typing was unavailable for some donors at each locus, so association tests used only the typed subset. The 87-base-pair reads could not distinguish some IMGT-functional V segments, including TRBV6-2 and TRBV6-3, so those segments were excluded. In an earlier analysis of approximately 590 of the donors, most TCR beta V segments appeared in productive rearrangements about 90% or about 30% of the time, broadly matching IMGT annotations. A group of highly shared sequence variants was considered likely to be a technical artifact of the sequencing pipeline. A total of 150 to 200 TCR beta chains were listed by the study as associated with cytomegalovirus. A further reported finding was that TCR beta sequences accurately predicted the HLA-A and HLA-B alleles for most subjects in the first cohort. An association between a missense DCLRE1C variant and V-gene and J-gene trimming of TCR beta chains was found in a later genetic analysis and replicated in an independent cohort. In a later genetic analysis, fewer N-insertions in productive TCRs were reported among donors in an Asian-associated ancestry cluster than the roughly 640-donor mean. Several of the top co-occurrence clusters appeared to be linked to parvovirus B19, influenza, CMV and Epstein-Barr virus, according to a later analysis. Specific HLA alleles were associated with over 15,000 TCR beta sequences at a false discovery rate of 0.05 in a later analysis.

In total, approximately 690 healthy bone marrow donors made up the cohort. All cohort members were sampled while nominally healthy, although unrecorded immune exposures were likely present. The donor was CMV seropositive and belonged to the group of more than 250 seropositive cohort members. Every donor gave a peripheral blood sample, and the peripheral blood mononuclear cells from that sample were used for TCR beta sequencing. Genomic DNA was extracted from the blood cell samples with the Qiagen DNeasy Blood Extraction Kit. Remarks on this clone: The antigen this receptor binds is unknown. No base quality information exists; no much larger clone differs at one position.

The library was prepared using the immunoSEQ multiplex PCR assay. A mixture of 60 forward primers for TCR Vbeta segments and 13 reverse primers for TCR Jbeta segments was used in the multiplex PCR. The CDR3 region of rearranged TCR beta genes was amplified from genomic DNA with a multiplex PCR assay. On the Illumina HiSeq System, the amplified TCR beta libraries were sequenced as 87-base-pair reads. The authors processed their data as follows. A later analysis tallied 70 million to 100 million unique TCR beta chains across the 610 or so repertoires, and around 9.9 million of those chains were shared by two or more donors. A nearest-neighbor algorithm error-corrected the raw reads and collapsed the reads into unique sequences, merging closely related sequences to remove PCR and sequencing errors. CDR3 sequences were aligned to IMGT reference sequences to assign V, D and J gene segments. Each retained sequence needed at least a six-nucleotide match to both a V gene segment and a J gene segment. A rearrangement counted as productive if the CDR3 had no stop codons and remained in frame with V and J, and every other rearrangement counted as non-productive. Following IMGT convention, CDR3 was defined as the stretch from the second conserved V-encoded cysteine to the conserved J-encoded phenylalanine. Sequences without an unambiguous match to a single V gene segment were excluded from the earlier analysis of approximately 560 of the donors. In an earlier analysis of roughly 500 of the donors, V segments were called functional above 56.7% productive rearrangements and were called segregating when the between-donor standard deviation exceeded 5%. To diagnose cytomegalovirus status from the catalog of TCR beta chain sequences, a statistical classification framework was built. V and J gene assignment, in a later analysis, came from comparing TCR nucleotide sequences with IMGT/GENE-DB human TR gene sequences. Using the TCRdist pipeline, a later analysis assigned CDR3 sequences along with most-parsimonious VDJ recombination scenarios. In a later analysis, each TCR beta chain was defined by its CDR3 amino acid sequence together with its V-gene family, and reads lacking a unique V-gene family were excluded. A later analysis removed 592 highly shared, low-generation-probability nucleotide sequences to deal with suspected cross-contamination and a sequencing artifact. In a later analysis, a clonal expansion index was calculated for each public chain from normalized within-repertoire ranks of inferred template counts. A later analysis computed generation probabilities with a VDJ recombination model fitted to out-of-frame rearrangements, and checked the results against IGoR. In a later analysis, hypergeometric tests were used to score TCR-TCR, TCR-HLA and TCR-CMV co-occurrence, with a repertoire-size bias correction applied to TCR pairs. In a later analysis, false discovery rates were estimated by permuting HLA or CMV assignments 20 times. A later analysis grouped co-occurring TCRs with DBSCAN, adding TCRdist sequence similarity when clustering within HLA-allele-positive subsets. Repertoires with fewer than 30,000 or more than 120,000 public chains, plus five repertoires with anomalous nucleotide sharing, were excluded from co-occurrence clustering. Drawn from immuneACCESS, this table holds only the in-frame rearrangements with V and J called that TCRdb kept. Clones are partly lost; checked studies trace under half to an unresolved V gene and leave the rest unexplained. V, J and clone size are taken as reported in that table, and D and trimming were inferred from the DNA itself. The sample yields roughly 200,000 clones; about 77% were counted once. The ten largest clonotypes hold 2% to 2.5% of the sample.

CDR1 and CDR2 (SGHDN, FVKESK) derive from the germline V gene. The CDR3 measures 19 amino acids from cysteine to phenylalanine. Only the CDR3 DNA stays, 57 bases, in frame from base 1. Here V drops 1 base and J drops 3 bases, and the junction holds 8 bases not matched to any gene. The chain joins TRBV14 to TRBJ2-6, with 11 bases matching TRBD2. The sample was PBMCs. This receptor was obtained from a woman aged 25 to 39 in good health and CMV-seropositive. The nucleotide sequence reads as follows: TGTGCCAGCAGCCAAGGGGCCCTAGCGGGAGGTCGTGGGGCCAACGTCCTGACTTTC. Its translation is CASSQGALAGGRGANVLTF.